Each of the 24 T cell receptor beta chains below was sequenced from the same sample in a study of CD8 T cells in ankylosing spondylitis. TCRdb used MiXCR to reprocess the 5' RACE reads, holding one entry per CDR3 protein. There are over 400,000 distinct CDR3 sequences in the sample; roughly 27% occur only once, and 0.85% to 1% lies in the top ten. The antigens these receptors bind are not known. General study points: Made up of eight highly homologous variants, a TCR beta motif appeared characteristic of ankylosing spondylitis blood.

The sequenced sample was blood, either unsorted or a sorted T cell fraction (not recorded which). The receptors shown here come from a male donor with ankylosing spondylitis.

This clonotype was counted between two and nine times. As DNA, the CDR3 is TGCAGTGCTAGAGATCCGACTAGCGGGATATACAATGAGCAGTTCTTC. Translated: CSARDPTSGIYNEQFF. The chain carries TRBV20-1 and TRBJ2-1, with TRBD2 matching over 11 bases. The CDR3 covers 16 residues. Trimming at V came to 0 bases and at J to 4 bases, leaving 5 bases not matched to a gene. Germline-derived CDR1 and CDR2 are DFQATT and SNEGSKA (reference sequence).

The genes are TRBV4-2 and TRBJ2-1, with a weak D call TRBD2 (7 bases). Per the germline V gene, CDR1 is LGHNA and CDR2 is YNFKEQ. The CDR3 is made up of 15 amino acids. V lost 0 bases and J 5 bases, leaving 11 bases between the germline ends. CDR3 sequence: CASSQDLGGHNEQFF. DNA for the CDR3: TGTGCCAGCAGCCAAGATTTGGGGGGGCACAATGAGCAGTTCTTC.

The chain links TRBV5-1 to TRBJ2-6; 10 bases agree with TRBD2. J lost 3 bases, V lost 2 bases, and 2 bases had no gene match. This CDR3 spans 16 amino acids. Germline CDR1 is SGHRS and CDR2 is YFSETQ. CDR3 nucleotide sequence: TGCGCCAGCAGCTTAACTAGCGGGATTGGGGCCAACGTCCTGACTTTC. This gives the protein CASSLTSGIGANVLTF.

This chain links TRBV10-3 with TRBJ1-1; possible D gene TRBD1, 5 bases. From germline, CDR1 is ENHRY and CDR2 SYGVKD. This CDR3 region has 14 residues. Between the trimmed V and J ends, which lost 3 bases and 3 bases, there was a span of 11 bases. The CDR3 region has the DNA TGTGCCATCAGTGAAGGGCAGGGAGACACTGAAGCTTTCTTT. Its translation: CAISEGQGDTEAFF.

The gene calls are TRBV3-1 and TRBJ2-1; 7 bases are shared with TRBD2. The CDR3 runs 13 residues. Germline loops: CDR1 LGHDT, CDR2 YNNKEL (reference sequence). Unmatched junction bases numbered 6, after V lost 0 bases and J lost 13 bases. The CDR3 nucleotides read TGTGCCAGCAGCCAAGATCGGGCTAGCGGACAGTTCTTC. Its translation: CASSQDRASGQFF.

The chain has TRBV12-3 or TRBV12-4 and TRBJ1-2; 7 positions match TRBD1. J lost 8 bases, V lost 3 bases, and 9 bases had no gene match. The CDR3 length is 14 residues. The CDR3: CASSFRGSSSGYTF. The CDR3, as DNA: TGTGCCAGCAGTTTCAGGGGGAGTAGTTCGGGCTACACCTTC.

The V call is TRBV5-5, the J call TRBJ2-7; 15 nucleotides line up with TRBD2. Trimming took 4 bases from V and 4 from J; bases not matched to a gene: 6. The CDR3 is 16 residues long. Looked up from germline, CDR1 is SGHKS and CDR2 is YYEKEE (reference sequence). CDR3 sequence: CASSPGLAGGWYEQYF. DNA for the CDR3: TGTGCCAGCAGCCCGGGACTAGCGGGAGGATGGTACGAGCAGTACTTC.

This clonotype was found many times. This rearrangement joins TRBV5-1 to TRBJ2-1; D ambiguous. The length of the CDR3 is 12 residues. Germline loops: CDR1 SGHRS, CDR2 YFSETQ. V was shortened by 4 bases and J by 6 bases, with 8 bases between the two germline ends. For the CDR3, the DNA is TGCGCCAGCAGCCAAACTTTCAATGAGCAGTTCTTC. Amino acid sequence: CASSQTFNEQFF.

J is TRBJ2-3 and V is TRBV11-2, with 7 nucleotides matching TRBD2. The ends lost 6 bases at V and 4 bases at J; junction bases unmatched: 13. The CDR3 is made up of 16 amino acids. Germline values: CDR1 SGHAT, CDR2 FQNNGV. Here the CDR3 DNA reads TGTGCCAGCAGTCAGACGATGCCGGGGGGTTCAGATACGCAGTATTTT. Translating it yields CASSQTMPGGSDTQYF. The full variable domain, its missing parts supplied by reference TRBV11-2 and TRBJ2-3, is EAGVAQSPRYKIIEKRQSVAFWCNPISGHATLYWYQQILGQGPKLLIQFQNNGVVDDSQLPKDRFSAERLKGVDSTLKIQPAKLEDSAVYLCASSQTMPGGSDTQYFGPGTRLTVL.

The DNA of the CDR3 is TGTGCCAGCAGCTTAGGGACAGGGCAATATGGCTACACCTTC. Its translation: CASSLGTGQYGYTF. The J gene is TRBJ1-2, the V gene TRBV7-2; 8 nucleotides line up with TRBD1. Trimming took 1 base from V and 5 from J; bases not matched to a gene: 3. The CDR3 consists of 14 residues. CDR1 is SGHTA and CDR2 is FQGNSA in the germline V gene.

The genes are TRBV10-3 and TRBJ2-5; 11 bases are shared with TRBD2. J lost 5 bases, V lost 3 bases, and 2 bases had no gene match. CDR3 length: 14 residues. Germline CDR1 reads ENHRY; CDR2 reads SYGVKD. The CDR3 region is CAISERTSGETQYF. CDR3 coding DNA: TGTGCCATCAGTGAACGGACTAGCGGGGAGACCCAGTACTTC.

In this sample, this clonotype turned up a few times. The CDR3 loop is CASRNSRGGAVVETQYF. DNA of the CDR3: TGTGCCAGCAGGAACTCCAGAGGGGGCGCGGTGGTAGAGACCCAGTACTTC. The chain uses TRBV6-1 and TRBJ2-5; 7 nucleotides agree with TRBD1. Germline V gives CDR1 MNHNS, CDR2 SASEGT. V was clipped by 6 bases and J by 4 bases; unmatched bases: 17. This CDR3 comprises 17 residues.

V gene TRBV29-1 combines with J gene TRBJ1-2; TRBD1 is a possible D gene (6 bases). V was trimmed by 5 bases and J by 0 bases, leaving 10 bases between them. Germline V lookup: CDR1 SQVTM, CDR2 ANQGSEA. The CDR3 covers 13 residues. The CDR3 protein is CSVSGVSNYGYTF. Here the CDR3 DNA reads TGCAGCGTTTCAGGGGTATCTAACTATGGCTACACCTTC.

The chain is built from TRBV4-1 and TRBJ2-2; unclear D gene. The CDR3 has 17 residues. Trimming pared 3 bases from V and 0 bases from J, leaving 14 bases between. Germline loops: CDR1 MGHRA, CDR2 YSYEKL. The CDR3: CASSQVLGRSNTGELFF. The CDR3 nucleotides read TGCGCCAGCAGCCAGGTTCTGGGCAGGTCGAACACCGGGGAGCTGTTTTTT.

This clonotype was seen just once. The V and J genes are TRBV4-2 and TRBJ2-1; 9 bases fit TRBD2. Germline V gene data show CDR1 as LGHNA and CDR2 as YNFKEQ. J was trimmed by 8 bases and V by 1 base; bases with no gene match: 6. This CDR3 is 15 amino acids long. In DNA form, the CDR3 reads TGTGCCAGCAGCCAAGGGAGTAGCGGGAGCTATGAGCAGTTCTTC. It translates to CASSQGSSGSYEQFF.

This clonotype was seen a few times. The V and J genes are TRBV15 and TRBJ2-1, with D possibly being TRBD1 (5 bases). This CDR3 has 17 amino acids. Trimming cost V 0 bases and J 4 bases, with 16 bases left between them. Germline V lookup: CDR1 LNHNV, CDR2 YYDKDF (reference sequence). The CDR3 sequence: CATSRDRQYLTYNEQFF. In nucleotides, the CDR3 is TGTGCCACCAGCAGAGACCGACAGTATCTAACTTACAATGAGCAGTTCTTC.

The genes are TRBV20-1 and TRBJ2-1, with D unclear. The CDR3 consists of 14 residues. Germline V gene data show CDR1 as DFQATT and CDR2 as SNEGSKA (reference sequence). V was clipped by 3 bases and J by 5 bases, with 14 bases between them. The CDR3 DNA reads as TGCAGTGCTAGCGTGAGGAACTATAACAATGAGCAGTTCTTC. Translated: CSASVRNYNNEQFF.

V and J are TRBV5-1 and TRBJ1-1; tentatively, D is TRBD1 (5 bases). V was cut by 4 bases and J by 10 bases, with 17 bases left in between. From germline, CDR1 is SGHRS and CDR2 YFSETQ. The CDR3 is made up of 13 amino acids. Written as DNA, the CDR3 is TGCGCCAGCAGCAATCTGGGGGGGGTGGGAGCTTTCTTT. Protein product: CASSNLGGVGAFF.

This clonotype has only a few counts. The chain joins TRBV7-2 to TRBJ1-2; 8 nucleotides align to TRBD1. Germline loops: CDR1 SGHTA, CDR2 FQGNSA. This CDR3 region has 14 residues. V shed 5 bases and J 8 bases; nucleotides not matched to a gene: 10. Here the CDR3 reads CASSPGDRNRGYTF. DNA of the CDR3: TGTGCCAGCAGCCCCGGGGACAGGAATAGAGGCTACACCTTC.

The chain combines TRBV4-2 with TRBJ2-7; TRBD2 aligns across 7 bases. V lost 4 bases and J lost 1; bases outside the gene matches: 25. CDR1 and CDR2 (germline): LGHNA, YNFKEQ. This CDR3 is built from 21 residues. The CDR3 sequence is CASSRPSSGGRRLRSSYEQYF. The CDR3 nucleotides are TGTGCCAGCAGCCGCCCGTCTTCGGGAGGACGACGATTACGATCTTCCTACGAGCAGTACTTC.

In its sample, this clonotype was seen a few times. CDR3 region: CASSPAGGAQYF. CDR3 sequence (DNA): TGTGCCAGCAGCCCCGCGGGAGGGGCCCAGTACTTC. The rearrangement joins TRBV6-2 or TRBV6-3 to TRBJ2-5; TRBD2 agrees at 9 bases. This CDR3 contains 12 residues. Unmatched junction bases numbered 5, after V lost 6 bases and J lost 9 bases. Germline lookup yields CDR1 MNHEY and CDR2 SVGEGT.

The chain recombines TRBV20-1 with TRBJ1-1, with 9 nucleotides matching TRBD1. The CDR3 is 12 amino acids. The ends lost 5 bases at V and 4 bases at J; junction bases unmatched: 2. Germline V gives CDR1 DFQATT, CDR2 SNEGSKA (reference sequence). The chain's CDR3 is CSAPDRGTEAFF. The CDR3 DNA reads TGCAGTGCTCCGGACAGGGGCACTGAAGCTTTCTTT.

The rearrangement uses TRBV12-3 or TRBV12-4 and TRBJ2-1, with D perhaps matching TRBD1 (6 bases). V lost 7 bases and J lost 6, with 19 bases in between. The CDR3 has 15 residues. The CDR3 DNA is TGTGCCAGCACCGTAGGGGGTAAGAGGACCAATGAGCAGTTCTTC. It encodes CASTVGGKRTNEQFF.

This clonotype was seen a handful of times. CDR3 nucleotides: TGTGCCAGCAGCCCGATGAGCCCCCTCGACTACGAGCAGTACGTC. Its translation is CASSPMSPLDYEQYV. The rearrangement joins TRBV14 to TRBJ2-7; D remains ambiguous. The CDR3 has 15 amino acids. V dropped 4 bases and J dropped 3 bases, with 16 bases sitting between them. The germline CDR1 and CDR2 sequences are SGHDN and FVKESK.